The T cell receptor (beta chain) described here comes from a study of cytomegalovirus exposure and HLA in healthy donors. Study-level findings and limits: A previous analysis found most TCR beta V segments productive roughly 87% or roughly 30% of the time. At a 0.05 false discovery rate, a later analysis found some 18,000 TCR beta sequences to be associated with HLA alleles.

Regarding this clone: Its antigen is not known.

PCR primers comprised 60 Vbeta and 13 Jbeta primers. Clones were sequenced by immunoSEQ multiplex PCR, and TCRdb holds only the in-frame ones, with some missing. This repertoire shows around 90,000 clones, just over 75% found once; its top ten account for roughly 0.63%. CDR1 is SGHRS, CDR2 YFSETQ, per germline. Trimming pared 4 bases from V and 5 bases from J, leaving 10 bases between. The CDR3 is 14 residues long. The chain uses TRBV5-1 and TRBJ1-6; TRBD1 might be the D (6 bases). The sequence was collected from a man aged 25 to 40 in good health and CMV-seronegative. Sequencing was performed on PBMCs. CDR3 sequence: CASSADSHNSPLHF. CDR3 nucleotide sequence: TGCGCCAGCAGCGCGGACAGCCATAATTCACCCCTCCACTTT.